Below, 17 T cell receptor beta chains from the same sample are listed, as sequenced in a study of T cell responses to AZD1222 COVID-19 vaccine. Profiled with immunoSEQ multiplex PCR; TCRdb holds only in-frame clones, not every one. The profile shows roughly 200,000 clones, about 91% of them singletons. The material sequenced was peripheral blood, taken on day 0 of AZD1222 vaccination. The source of these receptors is an adult in good health.

This chain uses TRBV5-1 with TRBJ2-1; TRBD1 aligns across 8 bases. This CDR3 is 16 amino acids long. Germline V CDR1 and CDR2: SGHRS, YFSETQ. V was clipped by 2 bases and J by 7 bases; unmatched bases: 11. The chain's CDR3 is CASSLTTGGGRNEQFF. The CDR3 coding sequence is TGCGCCAGCAGCTTAACAACAGGGGGTGGTCGGAATGAGCAGTTCTTC.

As regards this clone: A read error may account for a junction end that differs from germline. The chain uses TRBV11-2 and TRBJ2-7, with 9 bases that match TRBD1. Germline V CDR1 and CDR2: SGHAT, FQNNGV. The CDR3 has 15 residues. The CDR3 nucleotides read TGTGCCAGCAGCCTAAGGACAGGGGCGACCTATGAGCAGTACTTC. Protein: CASSLRTGATYEQYF.

This rearrangement joins TRBV5-1 to TRBJ1-2, with 9 nucleotides matching TRBD1. CDR1 SGHRS and CDR2 YFSETQ come from the germline V gene. V was pared by 2 bases and J by 1 base, with 6 bases of the junction left unmatched. The CDR3 contains 16 residues. The CDR3: CASSLQTGQGNYGYTF. Written as DNA, the CDR3 is TGCGCCAGCAGCTTACAGACGGGACAGGGTAACTATGGCTACACCTTC.

The chain combines TRBV18 with TRBJ1-4; D is possibly TRBD1 (6 bases). Trimming left V 2 bases short and J 7 bases short, with 14 bases between. This CDR3 contains 15 residues. Germline V gene lookup returns CDR1 KGHSH and CDR2 LQKENI. For the CDR3, the DNA is TGTGCCAGCTCACCAAGGAGGGAGGGGGGTGAAAAACTGTTTTTT. Its translation: CASSPRREGGEKLFF.

This clone was detected only once. The gene calls are TRBV5-1 and TRBJ1-2, with D possibly TRBD1 on 6 matching bases. This CDR3 has 14 residues. V lost 3 bases to trimming and J lost 2 bases, with 11 bases between them. Germline V lookup: CDR1 SGHRS, CDR2 YFSETQ. CDR3 DNA: TGCGCCAGCAGCTCCCTCGGACAGAACTATGGCTACACCTTC. Residues: CASSSLGQNYGYTF.

A single count supports this clone. The chain carries TRBV19 and TRBJ1-5; tentatively, D is TRBD1 (6 bases). The V and J ends lost 3 bases and 15 bases respectively, with 15 bases between them. The CDR3 totals 12 residues. Germline V lookup: CDR1 LNHDA, CDR2 SQIVND (reference sequence). CDR3: CASSMRGAGRHF. In DNA, the CDR3 is TGTGCCAGTAGTATGCGGGGGGCAGGGCGGCATTTT.

The chain carries TRBV3-1 (or the pseudogene TRBV3-2) and TRBJ1-2; the D gene is possibly TRBD1 (5 bases). Germline CDR1 LGHDT, CDR2 YNNKEL (reference sequence). V gave up 3 bases and J gave up 6 bases, with 14 bases separating them. CDR3 length: 14 residues. The CDR3: CASSQIAGTDGYTF. CDR3 coding DNA: TGTGCCAGCAGCCAGATAGCGGGGACGGATGGCTACACCTTC.

This chain connects TRBV19 to TRBJ2-7; D not resolved. V lost 5 bases to trimming and J lost 7 bases, with 9 bases between them. The CDR3 is 11 residues long. The germline V gene encodes CDR1 LNHDA and CDR2 SQIVND (reference sequence). CDR3 nucleotides: TGTGCCAGTAGTTTTGGGGATGAGCAGTACTTC. Its translation is CASSFGDEQYF.

The gene calls are TRBV4-1 and TRBJ2-5; 8 bases line up with TRBD2. The ends lost 0 bases at V and 0 bases at J; junction bases unmatched: 9. The CDR3 sequence is 18 residues long. CDR1 and CDR2 (germline): MGHRA, YSYEKL. The CDR3 nucleotides are TGCGCCAGCAGCCAAGAAGGAGGAGCGGGGGCCTACCAAGAGACCCAGTACTTC. As protein: CASSQEGGAGAYQETQYF.

The chain joins TRBV28 to TRBJ1-4; 9 bases align to TRBD1. Germline values: CDR1 MDHEN, CDR2 SYDVKM. Trimming cost V 6 bases and J 6 bases; bases outside gene matches: 5. The CDR3 sequence is 14 residues long. Here the CDR3 DNA reads TGTGCCAGCAGGCATGACAGGGGGTATGAAAAACTGTTTTTT. It yields the protein CASRHDRGYEKLFF.

The chain couples TRBV7-8 to TRBJ2-3; no definite D call. Between the trimmed V and J ends, which lost 3 bases and 0 bases, there was a span of 7 bases. The CDR3 consists of 14 residues. CDR1 is SGHVS and CDR2 is FQNEAQ in the germline V gene. The CDR3 loop is CASSLSESTDTQYF. The CDR3 DNA reads as TGTGCCAGCAGCTTGAGCGAGAGCACAGATACGCAGTATTTT.

A single count supports this clone. CDR3: CASSEDRGNEQFF. Written as DNA, the CDR3 is TGTGCCAGCAGCGAGGACAGGGGCAATGAGCAGTTCTTC. The rearrangement links TRBV11-2 to TRBJ2-1; 9 nucleotides match TRBD1. With V trimmed by 5 bases and J by 6 bases, 2 bases remained unmatched. Germline CDR1 SGHAT, CDR2 FQNNGV. This CDR3 region has 13 residues.

This chain connects TRBV4-1 to TRBJ1-6, with 7 bases matching TRBD1. CDR3 length: 16 residues. Per germline, CDR1 MGHRA and CDR2 YSYEKL. V shed 2 bases and J 9 bases; nucleotides not matched to a gene: 10. CDR3 protein: CASSQPRQGNGSPLHF. Here the CDR3 DNA reads TGCGCCAGCAGCCAACCGCGACAGGGTAATGGTTCACCCCTCCACTTT.

V usage is TRBV5-4 and J usage is TRBJ2-1, with 9 bases that match TRBD2. CDR1 is SGHNT and CDR2 is YYREEE in the germline V gene (reference sequence). There are 14 residues in the CDR3. Losses at the gene ends were 0 bases for V and 9 bases for J; bases not matched to a gene: 4. The CDR3 DNA sequence: TGTGCCAGCAGCTTGGAGCGGGGGGTCACTGAGCAGTTCTTC. Amino acid sequence: CASSLERGVTEQFF.

The chain uses TRBV5-5 and TRBJ2-7; D may be TRBD2 (6 bases). The CDR3 has 14 amino acids. Germline CDR1 SGHKS, CDR2 YYEKEE (reference sequence). V lost 4 bases and J lost 7, with 18 bases in between. CDR3 loop: CASSLPGTPGEQYF. CDR3 DNA: TGTGCCAGCAGCCTACCCGGGACTCCAGGAGAGCAGTACTTC.

V is TRBV29-1 and J is TRBJ1-1; no reliable D call. Germline CDR1 and CDR2: SQVTM and ANQGSEA. With 2 bases removed from V and 3 bases from J, the gap between germline ends came to 10 bases. This CDR3 contains 13 residues. CDR3 sequence reads: CSVETNRDTEAFF. The DNA for the CDR3 is TGCAGCGTTGAAACGAACAGAGACACTGAAGCTTTCTTT.

CDR3 nucleotides: TGTGCCAGCAGCTTAAACACGGCATTTAATTCACCCCTCCACTTT. Its protein product is CASSLNTAFNSPLHF. The rearrangement joins TRBV7-2 to TRBJ1-6; D call uncertain. Trimming shortened V by 2 bases and J by 6 bases, and 11 bases separated the two germline ends. The CDR3 is made up of 15 amino acids. Germline loops: CDR1 SGHTA, CDR2 FQGNSA.